These 16 T cell receptor beta chains were sequenced from one sample in a study of blood T cell repertoires in COVID-19. Data came from immunoSEQ multiplex PCR; TCRdb stores just in-frame clones and leaves some out. The table includes approximately 300,000 clones, approximately 90% detected once. The sequencing input was PBMCs or T cells enriched from blood (not recorded which). The receptors derive from a woman between 18 and 29 years old who had recovered from COVID-19.

This clone showed up just once. V usage is TRBV10-3 and J usage is TRBJ1-5; 8 nucleotides line up with TRBD1. Germline trimming cut 4 bases from V and 4 bases from J; bases unmatched to any gene: 6. The CDR3 consists of 15 residues. CDR1 and CDR2 (germline): ENHRY, SYGVKD. CDR3 DNA: TGTGCCATCAGTGGGACAGGGAGATTGAATCAGCCCCAGCATTTT. It specifies CAISGTGRLNQPQHF.

The rearrangement links TRBV11-2 to TRBJ2-1; 13 bases agree with TRBD2. CDR1 is SGHAT and CDR2 is FQNNGV in the germline V gene. The junction had 14 bases not matched to a gene; V was cut back by 5 bases and J by 10 bases. The CDR3 has 17 amino acids. The CDR3 here is CASSHTLVGTSGNEQFF. The DNA of the CDR3 is TGTGCCAGCAGCCACACGCTAGTCGGGACTAGCGGGAACGAGCAGTTCTTC.

The V gene is TRBV3-1 (or the pseudogene TRBV3-2), the J gene TRBJ2-1; TRBD1 is a possible D gene (6 bases). Trimming removed 0 bases at V and 4 bases at J, with 13 bases between. The CDR3 has 16 amino acids. Germline V gene sequence: CDR1 LGHDT, CDR2 YNNKEL (reference sequence). CDR3 amino acids: CASSQDLGAEYNEQFF. CDR3 DNA sequence: TGTGCCAGCAGCCAAGATCTGGGGGCAGAATACAATGAGCAGTTCTTC.

J is TRBJ1-2 and V is TRBV19, with 10 bases that match TRBD1. The germline CDR1 and CDR2 sequences are LNHDA and SQIVND (reference sequence). V shed 3 bases and J 1 base; nucleotides not matched to a gene: 2. The CDR3 sequence is 15 residues long. CDR3 sequence: CASSMGQGNNYGYTF. CDR3 sequence (DNA): TGTGCCAGTAGTATGGGACAGGGGAATAACTATGGCTACACCTTC.

This chain connects TRBV28 to TRBJ1-1; 12 bases match TRBD1. Germline assignment: CDR1 MDHEN and CDR2 SYDVKM. V trimming: 2 bases; J trimming: 0 bases; junction bases outside the gene matches: 10. The CDR3 length is 19 residues. In nucleotides, the CDR3 is TGTGCCAGCAGTTTAGACGTCCGGGACAGGGGGCTAATGAACACTGAAGCTTTCTTT. Protein: CASSLDVRDRGLMNTEAFF.

The rearrangement joins TRBV10-1 to TRBJ2-2; D remains ambiguous. Deletions cut 8 bases from V and 0 bases from J, with 4 bases between. The CDR3 runs 12 residues. Germline CDR1 reads WNHNN; CDR2 reads SYGVQD (reference sequence). The CDR3 is CASQSNTGELFF. The CDR3 DNA reads as TGCGCCAGCCAATCGAACACCGGGGAGCTGTTTTTT.

The chain combines TRBV6-6 with TRBJ1-2; no definite D call. Trimming removed 0 bases from V and 8 bases from J, with 10 bases in between. Germline CDR1 and CDR2: MNHNY and SVGAGI (reference sequence). The CDR3 is made up of 13 amino acids. CDR3 sequence reads: CASSYSGTEGYTF. For the CDR3, the DNA is TGTGCCAGCAGTTACTCAGGCACGGAGGGCTACACCTTC.

This chain joins TRBV5-6 and TRBJ2-2, with TRBD2 matching 10 bases. Germline assignment: CDR1 SGHDT and CDR2 YYEEEE. Losses at the gene ends were 7 bases for V and 4 bases for J; bases not matched to a gene: 7. CDR3 length equals 15 residues. CDR3 loop: CASHLGLAVTGELFF. The CDR3 coding sequence is TGTGCCAGCCATCTTGGACTAGCGGTCACCGGGGAGCTGTTTTTT.

V gene TRBV19 combines with J gene TRBJ1-4, with D possibly TRBD1 on 6 matching bases. The CDR3 has 14 residues. CDR1 is LNHDA and CDR2 is SQIVND in the germline V gene (reference sequence). V shed 5 bases and J shed 4 bases, with 11 bases lying between them. The DNA of the CDR3 is TGTGCCAGTAGTCCGGGACAAATTAATGAAAAACTGTTTTTT. Translating it yields CASSPGQINEKLFF.

The chain employs TRBV7-9 and TRBJ1-2, with 8 bases matching TRBD1. The V gene end was trimmed by 4 bases and the J gene end by 7 bases; junction bases not matched to a gene: 5. The germline V gene has CDR1 SEHNR and CDR2 FQNEAQ (reference sequence). CDR3 length equals 13 residues. CDR3 sequence reads: CASSSTGARGYTF. For the CDR3, the DNA is TGTGCCAGCAGCTCGACAGGGGCCCGTGGCTACACCTTC.

The chain has TRBV29-1 and TRBJ2-3; 13 bases map to TRBD2. Germline trimming cut 4 bases from V and 0 bases from J; bases unmatched to any gene: 1. The CDR3 runs to 15 residues. Germline CDR1 reads SQVTM; CDR2 reads ANQGSEA. CDR3 nucleotide sequence: TGCAGCGTTGGGACTAGCGGGGGTAGCACAGATACGCAGTATTTT. Amino acids: CSVGTSGGSTDTQYF.

Here the CDR3 reads CASSWATDSSTDTQYF. CDR3 nucleotides: TGTGCCAGCAGCTGGGCGACAGATTCTAGCACAGATACGCAGTATTTT. The chain recombines TRBV5-8 with TRBJ2-3, with a weak D call TRBD1 (5 bases). CDR3 length: 16 residues. Germline lookup yields CDR1 SGHTS and CDR2 YDEGEE. V dropped 3 bases and J dropped 0 bases, with 14 bases sitting between them.

The sample holds one count of this clone. The chain has TRBV2 and TRBJ1-4; 7 bases agree with TRBD1. The CDR3 spans 12 residues. Unmatched junction bases numbered 3, after V lost 6 bases and J lost 8 bases. CDR1 and CDR2 (germline): SNHLY, FYNNEI. The CDR3: CASRRGREKLFF. The CDR3 bases are TGTGCCAGCAGGAGGGGGCGAGAAAAACTGTTTTTT.

This chain connects TRBV19 to TRBJ2-2, with 16 bases aligning to TRBD2. The CDR3 spans 19 residues. J gave up 7 bases and V 1 base, and 9 bases lay outside the gene matches. Germline CDR1 and CDR2: LNHDA and SQIVND (reference sequence). The CDR3 spells CASSIAPGLAGGPGGELFF. For the CDR3, the DNA is TGTGCCAGTAGTATAGCCCCGGGACTAGCGGGGGGGCCCGGCGGGGAGCTGTTTTTT. Combining the CDR3 with reference TRBV19 and TRBJ2-2 gives the whole variable domain DGGITQSPKYLFRKEGQNVTLSCEQNLNHDAMYWYRQDPGQGLRLIYYSQIVNDFQKGDIAEGYSVSREKKESFPLTVTSAQKNPTAFYLCASSIAPGLAGGPGGELFFGEGSRLTVL.

CDR3 coding DNA: TGCGCCAGCAGCTTGATGGCGGTGGTTAACACTGAAGCTTTCTTT. This encodes CASSLMAVVNTEAFF. The V gene is TRBV5-1, the J gene TRBJ1-1; no clear D. Trimming removed 1 base at V and 2 bases at J, with 12 bases between. The germline V gene has CDR1 SGHRS and CDR2 YFSETQ. The CDR3 length is 15 residues.

The chain employs TRBV15 and TRBJ1-5; 8 positions match TRBD1. The CDR3 is 15 amino acids. Per germline, CDR1 LNHNV and CDR2 YYDKDF (reference sequence). V lost 1 base to trimming and J lost 4 bases; unmatched junction nucleotides: 3. DNA for the CDR3: TGTGCCACCAGCAGAGCCAGGGGGCTTAATCAGCCCCAGCATTTT. It codes for CATSRARGLNQPQHF.